This is a list of T cell receptor beta chains from one sample in a study of cytomegalovirus exposure and HLA in healthy donors. The table came from immunoSEQ multiplex PCR; TCRdb's copy has only in-frame clones and leaves some out. Found here are about 130,000 clones, just over 75% of them singletons; the top ten hold about 1.7%. Sequenced material: PBMCs. These receptors all come from a woman in her fifties or sixties in good health and CMV-seronegative. Each CDR3 is given with its conserved first and last residue. Fields, in order: D gene, V gene, clone size, J gene, CDR3 protein, CDR3 DNA. D genes are given only for firm matches. Rows give clone size only sometimes, using once, few, many, or a class for an expanded clone.

d_call: .
v_call: TRBV28
clone_size: .
j_call: TRBJ1-1
cdr3_aa: CASSLWASGITEAFF
cdr3_nt: TGTGCCAGCAGTTTATGGGCCTCAGGGATCACTGAAGCTTTCTTT

d_call: .
v_call: TRBV2
clone_size: .
j_call: TRBJ2-5
cdr3_aa: CASSERTVTETQYF
cdr3_nt: TGTGCCAGCAGCGAAAGGACAGTTACAGAGACCCAGTACTTC

d_call: TRBD2
v_call: TRBV4-3
clone_size: .
j_call: TRBJ2-1
cdr3_aa: CASSQVASGRGFNEQFF
cdr3_nt: TGCGCCAGCAGCCAAGTTGCTAGCGGGAGGGGTTTTAATGAGCAGTTCTTC

d_call: TRBD2
v_call: TRBV4-2
clone_size: once
j_call: TRBJ2-5
cdr3_aa: CASSQDAGAGERGTQYF
cdr3_nt: TGTGCCAGCAGCCAAGATGCCGGGGCGGGAGAACGCGGGACCCAGTACTTC

d_call: TRBD1
v_call: TRBV28
clone_size: .
j_call: TRBJ1-5
cdr3_aa: CASSLRRGAGTGSNQPQHF
cdr3_nt: TGTGCCAGCAGTTTAAGGCGTGGGGCCGGGACAGGGAGCAATCAGCCCCAGCATTTT

d_call: .
v_call: TRBV6-5
clone_size: .
j_call: TRBJ1-5
cdr3_aa: CASSPGLLGDQPQHF
cdr3_nt: TGTGCCAGCAGTCCCGGACTGCTCGGAGATCAGCCCCAGCATTTT

d_call: .
v_call: TRBV7-2
clone_size: .
j_call: TRBJ1-1
cdr3_aa: CASTPQGRRTEAFF
cdr3_nt: TGTGCCAGCACCCCTCAGGGGAGACGGACTGAAGCTTTCTTT

d_call: TRBD1
v_call: TRBV5-1
clone_size: .
j_call: TRBJ1-5
cdr3_aa: CASSLGTGDQPQNF
cdr3_nt: TGCGCCAGCAGCCTCGGGACAGGGGACCAGCCCCAGAATTTT

d_call: .
v_call: TRBV7-2
clone_size: .
j_call: TRBJ2-5
cdr3_aa: CASSYEFKQETQYF
cdr3_nt: TGTGCCAGCAGCTACGAGTTTAAGCAAGAGACCCAGTACTTC

d_call: .
v_call: TRBV7-3
clone_size: .
j_call: TRBJ1-1
cdr3_aa: CASSDSLGTEAFF
cdr3_nt: TGTGCCAGCAGCGATTCCCTCGGCACTGAAGCTTTCTTT

d_call: .
v_call: TRBV19
clone_size: once
j_call: TRBJ1-5
cdr3_aa: CASSRAGQGGQPQHF
cdr3_nt: TGTGCCAGTAGTAGGGCGGGGCAGGGAGGGCAGCCCCAGCATTTT

d_call: .
v_call: TRBV18
clone_size: .
j_call: TRBJ2-1
cdr3_aa: CASSPEEDSTNEQFF
cdr3_nt: TGTGCCAGCTCACCAGAAGAGGACAGCACCAATGAGCAGTTCTTC

d_call: TRBD2
v_call: TRBV11-2
clone_size: .
j_call: TRBJ2-3
cdr3_aa: CASLKGASGSPTDTQYF
cdr3_nt: TGTGCCAGCCTGAAGGGGGCTAGCGGGAGCCCCACAGATACGCAGTATTTT

d_call: .
v_call: TRBV4-1
clone_size: .
j_call: TRBJ2-3
cdr3_aa: CASSHEGLASTDTQYF
cdr3_nt: TGCGCCAGCAGCCATGAAGGGCTAGCGAGCACAGATACGCAGTATTTT

d_call: .
v_call: TRBV7-2
clone_size: .
j_call: TRBJ2-5
cdr3_aa: CASSLQETQYF
cdr3_nt: TGTGCCAGCAGCTTGCAGGAGACCCAGTACTTC

d_call: .
v_call: TRBV11-3
clone_size: .
j_call: TRBJ1-2
cdr3_aa: CASSPGHTRGYTF
cdr3_nt: TGTGCCAGCAGCCCCGGCCATACCCGGGGGTACACCTTC

d_call: TRBD2
v_call: TRBV11-3
clone_size: .
j_call: TRBJ2-5
cdr3_aa: CASSALGLAGGPGGETQYF
cdr3_nt: TGTGCCAGCAGCGCCTTAGGACTAGCGGGAGGGCCGGGGGGAGAGACCCAGTACTTC

d_call: TRBD1
v_call: TRBV27
clone_size: .
j_call: TRBJ1-3
cdr3_aa: CASSSRSGTGGAGSGNTIYF
cdr3_nt: TGTGCCAGCAGTTCCCGATCCGGGACAGGGGGCGCGGGGTCTGGAAACACCATATATTTT

d_call: .
v_call: TRBV4-2
clone_size: few
j_call: TRBJ1-4
cdr3_aa: CASSQEQGTNEKLFF
cdr3_nt: TGTGCCAGCAGCCAAGAACAGGGCACAAATGAAAAACTGTTTTTT

d_call: .
v_call: TRBV28
clone_size: .
j_call: TRBJ1-4
cdr3_aa: CASSLAGATNEKLFF
cdr3_nt: TGTGCCAGCAGTTTAGCGGGTGCAACTAATGAAAAACTGTTTTTT

d_call: TRBD2
v_call: TRBV30
clone_size: .
j_call: TRBJ2-3
cdr3_aa: CAWTSGRTDTQYF
cdr3_nt: TGTGCCTGGACAAGCGGGAGAACAGATACGCAGTATTTT

d_call: TRBD1
v_call: TRBV19
clone_size: many
j_call: TRBJ1-5
cdr3_aa: CASSMGDRALRPQHF
cdr3_nt: TGTGCCAGTAGTATGGGGGACAGGGCACTTCGGCCCCAGCATTTT

d_call: .
v_call: TRBV4-3
clone_size: .
j_call: TRBJ2-2
cdr3_aa: CASGRGYTGELFF
cdr3_nt: TGCGCCAGCGGTAGAGGGTACACCGGGGAGCTGTTTTTT

d_call: TRBD1
v_call: TRBV7-8
clone_size: .
j_call: TRBJ2-5
cdr3_aa: CASGNRGPETQYF
cdr3_nt: TGTGCCAGCGGGAACAGGGGGCCCGAGACCCAGTACTTC

d_call: .
v_call: TRBV9
clone_size: .
j_call: TRBJ2-7
cdr3_aa: CASSVAQSGDEQYF
cdr3_nt: TGTGCCAGCAGCGTAGCTCAATCGGGGGACGAGCAGTACTTC

d_call: TRBD1
v_call: TRBV7-8
clone_size: once
j_call: TRBJ2-2
cdr3_aa: CASSLGDRHTGELFF
cdr3_nt: TGTGCCAGCAGCTTAGGGGACAGACACACCGGGGAGCTGTTTTTT

d_call: .
v_call: TRBV25-1
clone_size: .
j_call: TRBJ2-5
cdr3_aa: CASSARLEQYF
cdr3_nt: TGTGCCAGCAGTGCCCGCCTGGAGCAGTACTTC

d_call: .
v_call: TRBV2
clone_size: once
j_call: TRBJ2-3
cdr3_aa: CASSGQGIGTDTQYF
cdr3_nt: TGTGCCAGCAGTGGGCAGGGGATCGGCACAGATACGCAGTATTTT

d_call: .
v_call: TRBV27
clone_size: .
j_call: TRBJ1-1
cdr3_aa: CASSLGRVTEAFF
cdr3_nt: TGTGCCAGCAGTTTAGGGAGGGTCACTGAAGCTTTCTTT

d_call: .
v_call: TRBV11-3
clone_size: .
j_call: TRBJ1-5
cdr3_aa: CASSSGGNQPQHF
cdr3_nt: TGTGCCAGCAGCTCAGGGGGCAATCAGCCCCAGCATTTT

d_call: .
v_call: TRBV7-9
clone_size: .
j_call: TRBJ2-4
cdr3_aa: CASSLGDTLYF
cdr3_nt: TGTGCCAGCAGCTTGGGGGACACCCTTTACTTC

d_call: TRBD2
v_call: TRBV4-2
clone_size: .
j_call: TRBJ2-2
cdr3_aa: CASSPSGGESGELFF
cdr3_nt: TGTGCCAGCAGCCCCTCGGGGGGGGAGTCCGGGGAGCTGTTTTTT

d_call: .
v_call: TRBV27
clone_size: .
j_call: TRBJ1-1
cdr3_aa: CASSSLGCEAFF
cdr3_nt: TGTGCCAGCAGCTCTTTGGGCTGTGAAGCTTTCTTT

d_call: TRBD2
v_call: TRBV10-3
clone_size: few
j_call: TRBJ2-1
cdr3_aa: CAIEGTSGRRNEQFF
cdr3_nt: TGTGCCATCGAAGGGACTAGCGGGAGGCGCAATGAGCAGTTCTTC

d_call: .
v_call: TRBV30
clone_size: .
j_call: TRBJ2-7
cdr3_aa: CAWDKNYEQYF
cdr3_nt: TGTGCCTGGGACAAAAACTACGAGCAGTACTTC